This T cell receptor beta chain appears in the sequencing data of a study of blood T cell repertoires in COVID-19. About the study: Collection of acute and convalescent COVID-19 samples took place in the United States, Italy and Spain. Sources were T cells, B-cell-depleted T cells, or PBMCs; the material itself was cDNA or gDNA.

The CDR3 has 13 amino acids. Trimming pared 0 bases from V and 4 bases from J, leaving 5 bases between. Looked up from germline, CDR1 is SGHRS and CDR2 is YFSETQ. In the study's own analysis: Estimation of nucleated cell counts was performed using reference gene primer amplification. Libraries were prepared by immunoSEQ multiplex PCR; TCRdb keeps only in-frame clonotypes and omits some of them. The V and J calls and clone size were taken over from that table, and D and trimming were inferred from the DNA. Among 70,000 to 100,000 clones listed, around three quarters were seen once. This receptor was identified in a woman aged 60-75 years in a cohort sampled during active or convalescent COVID-19. The specimen was peripheral blood. The V gene is TRBV5-1, the J gene TRBJ1-5; no clear D gene. The DNA for the CDR3 is TGCGCCAGCAGCTTGGACTATAATCAGCCCCAGCATTTT. Its protein product is CASSLDYNQPQHF.